These T cell receptor beta chains were read from a single sample in a study of shared clonotypes between healthy human individuals. Libraries were prepared by immunoSEQ multiplex PCR; TCRdb keeps only in-frame clonotypes and omits some of them. Of around 1,900,000 clones in the sample, 93% are singletons; the top ten hold about 1.7%. Sequenced: naive CD8+ T cells from PBMCs. These receptors originate from a man between 18 and 29 years old in good health. Some clones in this sample may be carry-over from other donors' samples. Both conserved end residues are part of each CDR3.

J | V | length | CDR3
TRBJ2-1 | TRBV19 | 15 | CASSIKRLSYNEQFF
TRBJ2-7 | TRBV5-1 | 15 | CASSHGQGGSYEQYF
- | TRBV29-1 | 12 | CSVEGPDYEQYF
TRBJ2-7 | TRBV28 | 17 | CASRRTPGLLIIGEQYF
TRBJ1-2 | TRBV29-1 | 13 | CSAWTGGRYGYTF
TRBJ2-2 | TRBV4-2 | 16 | CASQLSAGWNTGELFF
TRBJ2-7 | TRBV5-6 | 15 | CASSFMLSGPREQYF
TRBJ1-1 | TRBV5-1 | 17 | CASSLRGLPRTDTEAFF
TRBJ2-2 | TRBV28 | 15 | CASSWRFSGQRELFF
TRBJ2-7 | TRBV5-5 | 14 | CASPPLAGDYEQYF
TRBJ2-1 | TRBV19 | 14 | CASNEAGAGNEQFF